The clone carrying this T cell receptor beta chain was counted between two and nine times. This sample was taken from a study of identical twins. TCRdb re-called the 5' RACE reads with MiXCR, one entry per CDR3 protein. This sample has 300,000 to 400,000 distinct CDR3 sequences, with roughly an eighth found just once. Germline V CDR1 and CDR2: DFQATT, SNEGSKA (reference sequence). V lost 5 bases and J 3 bases, leaving 16 bases between the germline ends. The CDR3 covers 15 residues. These data were also filed under a second study, of yellow fever vaccine responses in identical twins.

This clonotype was obtained from a woman under 30 in good health. Sample: CD8+ T cells sorted from blood. V is TRBV20-1 and J is TRBJ2-2; weak D call: TRBD2 (6 bases). CDR3 residues: CSAWGDQTYTGELFF. Written as DNA, the CDR3 is TGCAGTGCTTGGGGGGACCAAACATACACCGGGGAGCTGTTTTTT.